A selection of T cell receptor beta chains follows, all from one sample in a study of blood T cell dynamics during melanoma immunotherapy. TCRdb's table, derived via immunoSEQ multiplex PCR, lists solely in-frame clones and lacks some. The sample yields 9,900 or so clones, 84% seen once. Material: blood, obtained from a patient treated with checkpoint blockade. These receptors were obtained from a human donor with melanoma. CDR3s include the opening cysteine and the closing phenylalanine or tryptophan. Fields, in order: V gene, J gene, D gene, clone size, CDR3 protein, CDR3 DNA. The D gene is left open where the match is weak. Some rows mark clone size as missing; the rest say once, few, many or name a class of expanded clone.

V gene: TRBV7-9
J gene: TRBJ1-5
D gene: TRBD1
clone size: .
CDR3 protein: CASSSGTGFIGSNQPQHF
CDR3 DNA: TGTGCCAGCAGCTCCGGGACAGGATTCATTGGTAGCAATCAGCCCCAGCATTTT

V gene: TRBV29-1
J gene: TRBJ2-7
D gene: TRBD1
clone size: .
CDR3 protein: CSVAQGADSYEQYF
CDR3 DNA: TGCAGCGTAGCACAGGGGGCGGACTCCTACGAGCAGTACTTC

V gene: TRBV28
J gene: TRBJ2-7
D gene: .
clone size: .
CDR3 protein: CASSFPGSEQYF
CDR3 DNA: TGTGCCAGCAGTTTCCCGGGGTCCGAGCAGTACTTC

V gene: TRBV6-5
J gene: TRBJ1-2
D gene: .
clone size: .
CDR3 protein: CASSYGPYGYTF
CDR3 DNA: TGTGCCAGCAGTTACGGACCCTATGGCTACACCTTC

V gene: TRBV9
J gene: TRBJ2-1
D gene: TRBD1
clone size: .
CDR3 protein: CASSVEDRPNEQFF
CDR3 DNA: TGTGCCAGCAGCGTGGAGGACAGGCCAAATGAGCAGTTCTTC

V gene: TRBV4-3
J gene: TRBJ1-3
D gene: .
clone size: large
CDR3 protein: CASSQRVGGRSGNTIYF
CDR3 DNA: TGCGCCAGCAGCCAACGTGTAGGCGGCCGCTCTGGAAACACCATATATTTT

V gene: TRBV13
J gene: TRBJ2-7
D gene: .
clone size: once
CDR3 protein: CASSLGNSPPAEQYF
CDR3 DNA: TGTGCCAGCAGCTTGGGGAACAGCCCCCCGGCCGAGCAGTACTTC

V gene: TRBV7-2
J gene: TRBJ1-5
D gene: .
clone size: .
CDR3 protein: CASSYQRGPQHF
CDR3 DNA: TGTGCCAGCAGCTATCAGAGGGGGCCCCAGCATTTT

V gene: TRBV6-6
J gene: TRBJ1-6
D gene: .
clone size: .
CDR3 protein: CASSYSPGPYNSPLHF
CDR3 DNA: TGTGCCAGCAGTTACTCGCCAGGGCCCTATAATTCACCCCTCCACTTT

V gene: TRBV4-1
J gene: TRBJ2-6
D gene: TRBD1
clone size: .
CDR3 protein: CASSQVGLRGRARGANVLTF
CDR3 DNA: TGCGCCAGCAGCCAAGTCGGTTTGAGGGGGCGCGCGCGCGGGGCCAACGTCCTGACTTTC

V gene: TRBV4-3
J gene: TRBJ2-2
D gene: .
clone size: .
CDR3 protein: CASSQDPGIGTGELFF
CDR3 DNA: TGCGCCAGCAGCCAAGACCCAGGGATAGGCACCGGGGAGCTGTTTTTT

V gene: TRBV9
J gene: TRBJ2-7
D gene: TRBD1
clone size: large
CDR3 protein: CASSGQGAYEQYF
CDR3 DNA: TGTGCCAGCAGCGGACAGGGGGCCTACGAGCAGTACTTC

V gene: TRBV5-4
J gene: TRBJ2-6
D gene: .
clone size: .
CDR3 protein: CASSLTPDSSGANVLTF
CDR3 DNA: TGTGCCAGCAGCTTAACCCCGGACAGCTCTGGGGCCAACGTCCTGACTTTC

V gene: TRBV2
J gene: TRBJ2-7
D gene: .
clone size: .
CDR3 protein: CASLGTSSGKQYF
CDR3 DNA: TGTGCCAGCCTAGGGACATCGAGTGGCAAGCAGTACTTC

V gene: TRBV7-2
J gene: TRBJ2-1
D gene: TRBD2
clone size: .
CDR3 protein: CASSFTSGGQNEQFF
CDR3 DNA: TGTGCCAGCAGCTTTACTAGCGGGGGCCAGAATGAGCAGTTCTTC

V gene: TRBV6-1
J gene: TRBJ2-7
D gene: .
clone size: .
CDR3 protein: CASSDFRGAGFYEQYF
CDR3 DNA: TGTGCCAGCAGTGATTTCCGGGGCGCGGGGTTCTACGAGCAGTACTTC

V gene: TRBV21-1
J gene: TRBJ1-5
D gene: .
clone size: few
CDR3 protein: CASSPGQTISNQPQHF
CDR3 DNA: TGTGCCAGCAGCCCGGGACAGACGATTAGCAATCAGCCCCAGCATTTT

V gene: TRBV4-1
J gene: TRBJ1-2
D gene: .
clone size: few
CDR3 protein: CASSQGNQLYGYTF
CDR3 DNA: TGCGCCAGCAGCCAAGGAAACCAGCTGTATGGCTACACCTTC

V gene: TRBV7-8
J gene: TRBJ1-2
D gene: TRBD1
clone size: .
CDR3 protein: CASSPWETGNYGYTF
CDR3 DNA: TGTGCCAGCAGCCCCTGGGAGACAGGGAACTATGGCTACACCTTC